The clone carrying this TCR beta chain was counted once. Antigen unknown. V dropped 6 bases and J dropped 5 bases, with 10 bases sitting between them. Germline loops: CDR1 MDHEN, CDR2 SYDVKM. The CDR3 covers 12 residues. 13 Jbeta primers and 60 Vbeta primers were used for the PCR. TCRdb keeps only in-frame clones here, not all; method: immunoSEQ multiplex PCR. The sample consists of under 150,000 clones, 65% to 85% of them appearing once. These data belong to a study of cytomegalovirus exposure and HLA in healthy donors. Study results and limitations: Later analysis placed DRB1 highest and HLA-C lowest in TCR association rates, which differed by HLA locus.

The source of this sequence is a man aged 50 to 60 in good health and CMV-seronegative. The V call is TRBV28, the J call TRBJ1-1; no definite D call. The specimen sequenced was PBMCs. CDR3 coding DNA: TGTGCCAGCAGCCTTGTTCGGACTGAAGCTTTCTTT. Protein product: CASSLVRTEAFF.